This T cell receptor beta chain stems from a study of T cell responses to AZD1222 COVID-19 vaccine. Findings of the study overall: Only six people who got AZD1222 tested seropositive at baseline. Females outnumbered males among donors, who were mostly white British; clonal diversity was possibly underestimated. Close to half of all spike-specific TCRs reportedly target regions of the variants that are unmutated.

The V end was cut by 3 bases, the J end by 4 bases, with 9 bases between. CDR3 length equals 14 residues. Germline V CDR1 and CDR2: LGHDT, YNNKEL (reference sequence). With regard to this clone: What it binds is not known.

The protocol was immunoSEQ multiplex PCR, while the TCRdb copy is restricted to in-frame clones and leaves out a portion. The sample contains roughly 200,000 clones, approximately 92% of which appear only once. The chain employs TRBV3-1 (or the pseudogene TRBV3-2) and TRBJ1-4; D remains ambiguous. This material consisted of peripheral blood, taken on day 0 of AZD1222 vaccination. This receptor was obtained from an adult in good health. CDR3 in amino acids: CASSQASINEKLFF. The CDR3 coding sequence is TGTGCCAGCAGCCAGGCCAGCATTAATGAAAAACTGTTTTTT.